This T cell receptor (beta chain) was recovered during a study of blood T cell repertoires in COVID-19 (TCRdb year 2020). For the study in its entirety: Collaborator samples came from the United States, Italy and Spain and covered acute and convalescent phases of COVID-19. The material from the prospective study consisted of cDNA or gDNA derived from T cells, B-cell-depleted T cells, or PBMCs. Subjects who had been exposed to COVID-19, were actively infected with it, or had recovered from it provided the deeply sampled blood TCRbeta repertoires that made up the dataset. The repertoires were released in a freely available public database intended as a resource for research on the immune response to SARS-CoV-2. Samples came from the ongoing ImmuneRACE study (first 160 participants) plus 1,254 subjects from 6 global collaborators. Nearly every sample came with metadata listing a de-identified subject ID, COVID-19 status, age in years and sex. Where HLA class I and class II types were available, the types were taken from metadata supplied by the sample provider, not from assay-based typing.

With regard to this clone: Its specific antigen is unknown. No base quality information exists; no much larger clone differs at one position.

Enrolling through a virtual design, the prospective study's participants ranged in age from roughly 18 to 90 years and lived across roughly 23 United States geographic areas. Cohort assignment in the prospective study relied on participant-reported clinical history from a screening survey and a study questionnaire. ImmuneRACE Cohort 3 recovered participants were defined by two consecutive negative NP/OP PCR tests, healthcare professional clearance, or symptom resolution. Mobile phlebotomists in the prospective study collected whole blood, serum and a nasopharyngeal or oropharyngeal swab from every participant. Prospective study participants could optionally give additional blood draws and questionnaires over a 2-month period. Prospective study blood samples were shipped either frozen or at room temperature before DNA extraction. Summary of the overall study and its limitations: Clinical and demographic metadata were provided uncurated, with the amount varying by source and participant.

Here V drops 6 bases and J drops 2 bases, and the junction holds 7 bases not matched to any gene. The germline V gene (reference sequence) yields MNHNY for CDR1 and SVGAGI for CDR2. CDR3 length: 15 amino acids, cysteine to phenylalanine. Of the read, only the CDR3 DNA is kept; its 45 bases are in frame from base 1. The immunoSEQ Assay, a bias-controlled multiplex PCR, was used to amplify TCRbeta CDR3 regions from genomic DNA. In the original analysis: Nucleated cell counts per sample were estimated from amplification of reference gene primers within the assay. To quantify the absolute abundance of each unique TCRbeta CDR3 rearrangement, sequence reads were collapsed and filtered. For each sample, productive Simpson clonality was calculated by taking the square root of Simpson's diversity index across productive rearrangements. In its TCRdb copy, this immuneACCESS table keeps in-frame sequences only and misses some clones. Where compared with another copy, unresolved V genes explain less than half of these, and the others have no known cause. Clone size and the V and J calls come from that table; the DNA yielded D and trimming. Within this sample are about 270,000 clones, with about 89% of them counted one time only. Around 2.4% of the sample comes from the top ten.

The specimen was PBMCs or T cells enriched from blood (not recorded which). The chain was built from TRBV6-6 and TRBJ1-3; 7 central bases correspond to TRBD1. The receptor was derived from a woman in her late teens or twenties who had recovered from COVID-19. The base sequence is TGTGCCAGCAGCCAGGGACAGCCACCTGGAAACACCATATATTTT. The translation is CASSQGQPPGNTIYF.